This TCR beta chain was obtained from a study of T cell changes during pregnancy in multiple sclerosis (dated by TCRdb to the late 2010s). At the level of the whole study: The study looked at changes in the T cell repertoire across pregnancy in women with multiple sclerosis.

Library preparation used the immunoSEQ multiplex PCR assay. The table comes from immuneACCESS by way of TCRdb, which keeps in-frame sequences with V and J called. Part of the clones is missing from these tables; in studies checked, under half for an unresolved V gene and the rest for unknown reasons. The sample profile shows around 72,000 clones; roughly 91% of them were found once. In total, the top ten clones hold roughly 0.7% of the sample. V is clipped by 3 bases and J by 4 bases, and the sequence between their germline boundaries is 12 bases long. CDR1 SEHNR and CDR2 FQNEAQ are derived from the germline V gene (reference sequence). The CDR3 goes from the cysteine to the phenylalanine over 14 residues. Kept here is only the CDR3 DNA, which spans 42 bases and is read in frame from base 1. Worth noting for this clone: There is no known antigen for this receptor. The sample holds no much larger clone one base away, and base qualities are not on file.

The sample in question was peripheral blood, obtained in the third trimester of pregnancy. The sequence joins TRBV7-9 to TRBJ1-2, with TRBD1 tentatively as D gene (5 bases match). This clonotype originated in a female donor in good health, enrolled as a control in a pregnancy study. The nucleotides read TGTGCCAGCAGCTTGGGGGGTATGGCCTATGGCTACACCTTC. Its product reads: CASSLGGMAYGYTF.